These T cell receptor beta chains were read from a single sample in a study of blood T cell repertoires in COVID-19. This table comes from immunoSEQ multiplex PCR, and its TCRdb copy is limited to in-frame clones, with some not included. The profile covers about 170,000 clones, with 82% appearing a single time and about 10% taken by the ten largest. Input material: peripheral blood. The source of these receptors is a woman older than 75 with active or convalescent COVID-19. CDR3s include the opening cysteine and the closing phenylalanine or tryptophan. Each record gives: J gene, clone size, V gene, D gene, CDR3 protein. D genes are given only for firm matches. The size entry is marked missing in some rows and otherwise reads once, few, many or a size class.

j_gene: TRBJ1-1
abundance: NA
v_gene: TRBV10-1
d_gene: NA
CDR3aa: CAPLDRQGKNTEAFF

j_gene: TRBJ2-1
abundance: NA
v_gene: TRBV7-9
d_gene: TRBD2
CDR3aa: CASSSRLAGASFADEQFF

j_gene: TRBJ2-1
abundance: NA
v_gene: TRBV10-3
d_gene: TRBD2
CDR3aa: CAIQGTSGELYNEQFF

j_gene: TRBJ2-7
abundance: NA
v_gene: TRBV21-1
d_gene: NA
CDR3aa: CASSKKREPSYEQYF

j_gene: TRBJ2-1
abundance: NA
v_gene: TRBV7-2
d_gene: TRBD2
CDR3aa: CASSLEVLAGGPINEQFF

j_gene: TRBJ1-5
abundance: NA
v_gene: TRBV11-2
d_gene: TRBD1
CDR3aa: CASSIQGARNQPQHF

j_gene: TRBJ2-3
abundance: NA
v_gene: TRBV12-5
d_gene: TRBD1
CDR3aa: CASGPTGGSGTDTQYF

j_gene: TRBJ2-5
abundance: once
v_gene: TRBV4-1
d_gene: NA
CDR3aa: CASSQDQLAQETQYF

j_gene: TRBJ2-2
abundance: few
v_gene: TRBV11-2
d_gene: NA
CDR3aa: CASSNPQQSSNTGELFF

j_gene: TRBJ2-5
abundance: NA
v_gene: TRBV7-2
d_gene: NA
CDR3aa: CASSLVHQIAAVQETQYF

j_gene: TRBJ2-2
abundance: few
v_gene: TRBV28
d_gene: TRBD2
CDR3aa: CASSLAGGPRDGELFF

j_gene: TRBJ1-2
abundance: NA
v_gene: TRBV3-1/TRBV3-2
d_gene: TRBD1
CDR3aa: CASSQGGTGANYGYTF

j_gene: TRBJ2-1
abundance: NA
v_gene: TRBV19
d_gene: TRBD2
CDR3aa: CASRETGTSVYNEQFF

j_gene: TRBJ1-2
abundance: NA
v_gene: TRBV28
d_gene: TRBD1
CDR3aa: CASSLSRGYGYTF

j_gene: TRBJ1-1
abundance: once
v_gene: TRBV3-1/TRBV3-2
d_gene: NA
CDR3aa: CASSQDVAVMNTEAFF

j_gene: TRBJ1-2
abundance: few
v_gene: TRBV3-1/TRBV3-2
d_gene: TRBD1
CDR3aa: CASSPTGGPRYGYTF

j_gene: TRBJ2-3
abundance: NA
v_gene: TRBV28
d_gene: TRBD2
CDR3aa: CASSFRVQREGSELGTDTQYF

j_gene: TRBJ2-3
abundance: NA
v_gene: TRBV9
d_gene: NA
CDR3aa: CASSVAGVSTDTQYF

j_gene: TRBJ2-3
abundance: NA
v_gene: TRBV10-3
d_gene: NA
CDR3aa: CAISAVRGLSTDTQYF

j_gene: TRBJ2-1
abundance: NA
v_gene: TRBV6-2/TRBV6-3
d_gene: TRBD1
CDR3aa: CASSYSSYRRQGAHEQFF

j_gene: TRBJ1-4
abundance: few
v_gene: TRBV7-9
d_gene: TRBD1
CDR3aa: CASSFDRVVEKLFF

j_gene: TRBJ2-1
abundance: NA
v_gene: TRBV6-5
d_gene: TRBD1
CDR3aa: CASSRGQVYNEQFF

j_gene: TRBJ2-2
abundance: NA
v_gene: TRBV18
d_gene: TRBD1
CDR3aa: CASSQPGQGASGELFF

j_gene: TRBJ1-5
abundance: once
v_gene: TRBV24-1
d_gene: NA
CDR3aa: CATSDFYKCICGGGQPQHF

j_gene: TRBJ2-3
abundance: NA
v_gene: TRBV5-1
d_gene: NA
CDR3aa: CASSSDNPTDTQYF

j_gene: TRBJ2-2
abundance: once
v_gene: TRBV24-1
d_gene: NA
CDR3aa: CATSEKRWTGELFF

j_gene: TRBJ2-3
abundance: NA
v_gene: TRBV5-1
d_gene: NA
CDR3aa: CASARGTTDTQYF

j_gene: TRBJ1-6
abundance: NA
v_gene: TRBV11-2
d_gene: NA
CDR3aa: CASSFFDVESGSPLHF

j_gene: TRBJ1-1
abundance: NA
v_gene: TRBV5-6
d_gene: NA
CDR3aa: CASSFGAGLVEAFF

j_gene: TRBJ2-5
abundance: NA
v_gene: TRBV24-1
d_gene: NA
CDR3aa: CATRGFGETQYF

j_gene: TRBJ2-7
abundance: NA
v_gene: TRBV2
d_gene: NA
CDR3aa: CASRTDRYEQYF

j_gene: TRBJ2-1
abundance: NA
v_gene: TRBV10-3
d_gene: NA
CDR3aa: CAISDVRYNEQFF

j_gene: TRBJ2-6
abundance: NA
v_gene: TRBV7-6
d_gene: TRBD2
CDR3aa: CASSQRLAGGFSGANVLTF

j_gene: TRBJ2-1
abundance: NA
v_gene: TRBV7-9
d_gene: NA
CDR3aa: CASSPPASNEQFF

j_gene: TRBJ1-1
abundance: few
v_gene: TRBV5-1
d_gene: NA
CDR3aa: CASRDQGNTEAFF

j_gene: TRBJ1-2
abundance: NA
v_gene: TRBV6-6
d_gene: TRBD1
CDR3aa: CASRPARTGGLGYTF

j_gene: TRBJ2-1
abundance: NA
v_gene: TRBV19
d_gene: NA
CDR3aa: CASPEANEQFF

j_gene: TRBJ1-2
abundance: NA
v_gene: TRBV27
d_gene: TRBD1
CDR3aa: CASSLRTGMDGYTF

j_gene: TRBJ2-2
abundance: NA
v_gene: TRBV2
d_gene: TRBD2
CDR3aa: CASSVLLAGSFANTGELFF

j_gene: TRBJ2-7
abundance: once
v_gene: TRBV5-1
d_gene: TRBD1
CDR3aa: CASSYRGPYEQYF

j_gene: TRBJ1-2
abundance: NA
v_gene: TRBV23-1
d_gene: TRBD1
CDR3aa: CASSRDRGNYGYTF

j_gene: TRBJ1-2
abundance: NA
v_gene: TRBV5-4
d_gene: TRBD1
CDR3aa: CASSEGTAAPYGYTF

j_gene: TRBJ1-1
abundance: once
v_gene: TRBV11-2
d_gene: NA
CDR3aa: CASSLTGGTEAFF

j_gene: TRBJ2-4
abundance: NA
v_gene: TRBV11-2
d_gene: NA
CDR3aa: CASSPWGSGKNIQYF

j_gene: TRBJ1-1
abundance: NA
v_gene: TRBV6-6
d_gene: NA
CDR3aa: CASSYSRATEAFF

j_gene: TRBJ2-3
abundance: NA
v_gene: TRBV5-1
d_gene: TRBD2
CDR3aa: CASSSIAGVSDTQYF

j_gene: TRBJ1-2
abundance: NA
v_gene: TRBV6-5
d_gene: TRBD1
CDR3aa: CASSYHDRDAYGYTF

j_gene: TRBJ1-1
abundance: NA
v_gene: TRBV6-5
d_gene: TRBD1
CDR3aa: CASTGDRANTEAFF

j_gene: TRBJ2-7
abundance: NA
v_gene: TRBV2
d_gene: TRBD2
CDR3aa: CASRQLAGSSYEQYF

j_gene: TRBJ2-2
abundance: NA
v_gene: TRBV6-1
d_gene: TRBD1
CDR3aa: CASSEQGAHTGELFF

j_gene: TRBJ2-5
abundance: NA
v_gene: TRBV29-1
d_gene: TRBD2
CDR3aa: CSNRASGINAETQYF

j_gene: TRBJ1-1
abundance: NA
v_gene: TRBV11-2
d_gene: NA
CDR3aa: CASSLITGNTEAFF